This T cell receptor (beta chain) came from a study of T-cell memory formation after mild COVID-19. Study-wide context: The two donors had largely donor-specific TCR clusters.

Trimming removed 1 base from V and 0 bases from J, with 7 bases in between. Germline V lookup: CDR1 SGHRS, CDR2 YFSETQ. The CDR3 is made up of 14 amino acids. Points on this clonotype: Its antigen is unidentified.

Broader study findings: SARS-CoV-2 specificity of second-wave clones peaking day 37 was unconfirmed. A balance of CD4 and CD8 characterized clones contracting day 15 to 85, whereas later expanders leaned CD4+.

After 5'RACE with constant-segment primers, TCR alpha and TCR beta cDNA libraries carrying sample barcodes and UMIs were obtained. TCRdb redid the calling of the 5' RACE reads with MiXCR, one entry per CDR3 protein. The sample carries a few hundred thousand distinct CDR3 sequences, under 15% recorded once. Sequencing was carried out using PBMCs or a T cell subset sorted from them (not recorded which). The origin of this receptor is a young man who had mild COVID-19 (a few samples of this study predate the infection). Cell type and time point are not known. The genes are TRBV5-1 and TRBJ2-5, with no clear D. Here the CDR3 DNA reads TGCGCCAGCAGCTTGCTAACAGACCAAGAGACCCAGTACTTC. Translation: CASSLLTDQETQYF.